This is a list of T cell receptor beta chains from one sample in a study of shared clonotypes between healthy human individuals. The data were produced by immunoSEQ multiplex PCR, yet TCRdb's version contains in-frame clones alone and is incomplete. This sample has fewer than 2.5 million clones; over 85% occur once, and the top ten carry 0.36%. Sequenced input: naive CD4+ T cells from PBMCs. The receptors stem from a man younger than 35 in good health. Some clones in this sample may be carry-over from other donors' samples. The CDR3 runs from the conserved cysteine through the conserved F or W. D genes are given only for firm matches. Not every row has a clone size; where given, it reads once, few, many or a size class.

v_call	clone_size	j_call	d_call	cdr3_aa	cdr3_nt
TRBV20-1	.	TRBJ1-2	.	CSASRGYGYTF	TGCAGTGCTAGCAGGGGCTATGGCTACACCTTC
TRBV7-2	.	TRBJ2-5	.	CASSFGQQETQYF	TGTGCCAGCAGCTTTGGGCAGCAAGAGACCCAGTACTTC
TRBV28	.	TRBJ2-6	TRBD1	CASGTGGGRVAGANVLTF	TGTGCCAGCGGGACAGGGGGCGGAAGAGTAGCGGGGGCCAACGTCCTGACTTTC
TRBV6-1	.	TRBJ2-2	TRBD1	CASSETGGNTGELFF	TGTGCCAGCAGTGAGACAGGGGGCAACACCGGGGAGCTGTTTTTT
TRBV6-1	.	TRBJ1-5	.	CASSGGAQPQHF	TGTGCCAGCAGTGGTGGCGCTCAGCCCCAGCATTTT
TRBV18	.	TRBJ2-7	.	CASSPAGNYEQYF	TGTGCCAGCTCACCCGCAGGTAACTACGAGCAGTACTTC
TRBV7-6	.	TRBJ2-2	TRBD2	CASSPRSGSLNTGELFF	TGTGCCAGCAGCCCCCGTAGCGGGAGTCTTAACACCGGGGAGCTGTTTTTT
TRBV6-5	.	TRBJ2-7	.	CASSYQYRDSYEQYF	TGTGCCAGCAGTTACCAATATCGGGACTCCTACGAGCAGTACTTC
TRBV7-7	.	TRBJ1-3	.	CASSLDRENTIYF	TGTGCCAGCAGCTTAGACAGAGAAAACACCATATATTTT
TRBV2	.	TRBJ1-1	TRBD1	CASSGQGGTEAFF	TGTGCCAGCAGTGGACAGGGAGGCACTGAAGCTTTCTTT
TRBV5-1	.	TRBJ2-7	.	CASSLRDEQYF	TGCGCCAGCAGCTTGAGGGACGAGCAGTACTTC
TRBV18	.	TRBJ2-5	.	CASSRNGPPLVETQYF	TGTGCCAGCTCACGAAACGGGCCCCCCCTAGTAGAGACCCAGTACTTC
TRBV25-1	.	TRBJ1-1	.	CASTGWENTEAFF	TGTGCCAGCACCGGGTGGGAGAACACTGAAGCTTTCTTT
TRBV11-2	.	TRBJ2-7	.	CASSLDVSLNQYGYEQYF	TGTGCCAGCAGCTTAGATGTCTCCCTCAATCAGTACGGCTACGAGCAGTACTTC
TRBV7-3	.	TRBJ2-6	.	CASSPHPALGANVLTF	TGTGCCAGCAGCCCTCACCCGGCTCTTGGGGCCAACGTCCTGACTTTC
TRBV15	.	TRBJ2-1	.	CATSRVQHSYNEQFF	TGTGCCACCAGCAGAGTACAACACTCCTACAATGAGCAGTTCTTC
TRBV10-1	.	TRBJ1-5	.	CARHGRSNQPQHF	TGCGCCCGCCACGGGAGGAGCAATCAGCCCCAGCATTTT
TRBV5-1	.	TRBJ2-1	TRBD1	CASSRDSNNEQFF	TGCGCCAGCAGTAGGGACAGCAACAATGAGCAGTTCTTC
TRBV7-9	.	TRBJ2-5	TRBD2	CASSLSFSPPGGEQETQYF	TGTGCCAGCAGCTTAAGTTTCTCTCCCCCCGGGGGGGAACAAGAGACCCAGTACTTC
TRBV6-4	.	TRBJ1-5	.	CASSEGSVSNQPQHF	TGTGCCAGCAGTGAAGGGTCTGTTAGCAATCAGCCCCAGCATTTT
TRBV28	.	TRBJ1-2	.	CASSFIGAIGGYTF	TGTGCCAGCAGTTTTATAGGGGCAATAGGTGGCTACACCTTC
TRBV5-6	once	TRBJ2-1	TRBD1	CASSSTGGAYNEQFF	TGTGCCAGCAGCTCGACAGGGGGCGCCTACAATGAGCAGTTCTTC
TRBV30	.	TRBJ2-7	TRBD2	CAWSLAGVSYEQYF	TGTGCCTGGAGTTTAGCGGGAGTTTCCTACGAGCAGTACTTC